This T cell receptor beta chain was obtained from a study of shared clonotypes between healthy human individuals. With respect to this clone: Other nucleotide sequences from this sample produce the same CDR3.

CDR3 length: 14 residues. The germline V gene encodes CDR1 SGHRS and CDR2 YFSETQ. V lost 2 bases to trimming and J lost 0 bases; unmatched junction nucleotides: 2. Some clones are missing from TCRdb's copy, which holds only in-frame ones; the method was immunoSEQ multiplex PCR. Among about 1 million clones listed, 70% to 80% were seen once. The clonotype comes from a man aged 18 to 29 in good health. The sample comprised memory CD4+ T cells sorted from blood. As for subset: CD45RA-negative fraction. The chain has TRBV5-1 and TRBJ2-7; TRBD1 aligns across 7 bases. CDR3 loop: CASSFTGDSYEQYF. Written as DNA, the CDR3 is TGCGCCAGCAGCTTCACAGGGGACTCCTACGAGCAGTACTTC.